The rows below give T cell receptor beta chains drawn from one sample of a study of beta chain features in type 1 diabetes. Assay used: immunoSEQ multiplex PCR; TCRdb lists only in-frame clones, some missing. This table has around 690,000 clones, around 12% appearing once. Sequencing was performed on naive CD4+ T cells from blood. All receptors derive from a man aged 30-40 years with type 1 diabetes. Both conserved end residues are trimmed from each CDR3.

j_gene | v_gene | CDR3aa
TRBJ2-7 | TRBV6-1 | ASSWPVPPYEQY
TRBJ2-1 | TRBV9 | ASSVAVTTGGEQF
TRBJ2-6 | TRBV4-3 | ASSQAGSSGANVLT
TRBJ2-7 | TRBV19 | ASSIQDSYEQY
TRBJ1-5 | TRBV28 | ASSYRTGAY
TRBJ2-3 | TRBV4-3 | ASSQEAAGHRPDTQY
TRBJ1-3 | TRBV2 | ASSTDRGGGNTIY
TRBJ1-4 | TRBV15 | ATRGTATEKLF
TRBJ2-5 | TRBV7-3 | ASSLGFRGNGETQY
TRBJ1-2 | TRBV4-2 | ASSQEFHYGYT
TRBJ2-7 | TRBV7-2 | ASSLAGGDPAYEQY
TRBJ2-3 | TRBV4-3 | ASSQDYDLTTDTQY
TRBJ1-2 | TRBV4-2 | ASSQATATNYGYT
TRBJ1-3 | TRBV6-9 | ASSYQQRNTIY
TRBJ2-5 | TRBV5-4 | ASSFALGETQY
TRBJ1-6 | TRBV11-2 | ASSFSGELSPLH
TRBJ2-2 | TRBV5-1 | ASSLGDRDPGELF
TRBJ2-3 | TRBV7-2 | ASSTPAGTGVSTDTQY
TRBJ2-4 | TRBV7-9 | ASSLGTGVLIKNIQY
TRBJ2-1 | TRBV6-6 | ASSVHNEQF
TRBJ2-7 | TRBV11-2 | ASRQTAFYEQY
TRBJ2-5 | TRBV7-9 | ASSFGTSGKETQY
TRBJ2-7 | TRBV10-3 | AISDHRLATTYEQY
TRBJ2-3 | TRBV7-2 | ASSLSREGMDTQY
TRBJ2-7 | TRBV10-3 | AISPGVDRPYEQY
TRBJ2-7 | TRBV11-2 | ASSFLYEQY
TRBJ2-7 | TRBV27 | ASSLAGAGSYEQY
TRBJ2-3 | TRBV11-2 | ASSPLAGGHKDTQY
TRBJ2-5 | TRBV6-1 | ASRTGAETQY
TRBJ2-3 | TRBV9 | ASSVAEQRHTQY
TRBJ1-4 | TRBV18 | ASFVGQNEKLF
TRBJ2-3 | TRBV6-1 | ASSLLAEGTDTQY
TRBJ1-6 | TRBV27 | ASSFREGNSPLH
TRBJ1-6 | TRBV2 | ASSGEGGANNSPLH
TRBJ1-4 | TRBV7-9 | ASSPRKGNGNEKLF
TRBJ2-2 | TRBV11-1 | ASSLGADTGELF
TRBJ2-2 | TRBV27 | ASRTGQTQGFGNTGELF
TRBJ2-5 | TRBV29-1 | SVEGGRGSSPEQY
TRBJ1-6 | TRBV4-3 | ASSFFTGGNNSPLH
TRBJ2-7 | TRBV2 | ASSENDYEQY
TRBJ2-1 | TRBV4-1 | ASSHSGDYYNEQF
TRBJ2-5 | TRBV6-1 | ASILTAKETQY
TRBJ1-1 | TRBV28 | ASSLYYRGEAF
TRBJ1-5 | TRBV6-1 | ASSKLGTGNQPQH
TRBJ2-6 | TRBV4-2 | ASSQEVAASGANVLT
TRBJ1-2 | TRBV11-1 | ASSSDRGNYGYT
TRBJ1-4 | TRBV18 | ASSPPLGNEKLF
TRBJ1-2 | TRBV7-2 | ASSLPQGNGYT
TRBJ1-2 | TRBV20-1 | SARDRQGYT
TRBJ1-2 | TRBV30 | AWSPDNKRSYT
TRBJ1-6 | TRBV23-1 | ASSLYTENSPLH